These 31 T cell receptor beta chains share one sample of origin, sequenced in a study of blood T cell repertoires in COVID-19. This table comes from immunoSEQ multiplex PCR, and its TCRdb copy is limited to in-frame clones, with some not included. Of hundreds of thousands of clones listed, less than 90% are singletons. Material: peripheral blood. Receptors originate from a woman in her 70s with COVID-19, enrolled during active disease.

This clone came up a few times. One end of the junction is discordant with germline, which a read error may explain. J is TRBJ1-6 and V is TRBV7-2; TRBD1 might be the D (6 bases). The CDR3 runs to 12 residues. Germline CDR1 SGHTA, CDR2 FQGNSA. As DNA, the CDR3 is TGTGCCAGCAGCCAGTACCGGGACACCCGCAACTTT. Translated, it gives CASSQYRDTRNF.

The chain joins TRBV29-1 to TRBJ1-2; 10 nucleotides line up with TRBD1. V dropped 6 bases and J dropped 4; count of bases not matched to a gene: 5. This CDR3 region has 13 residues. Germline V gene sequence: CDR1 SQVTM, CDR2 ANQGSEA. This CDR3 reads CSVWTGGLYGYTF. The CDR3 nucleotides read TGCAGCGTGTGGACAGGGGGGCTCTATGGCTACACCTTC.

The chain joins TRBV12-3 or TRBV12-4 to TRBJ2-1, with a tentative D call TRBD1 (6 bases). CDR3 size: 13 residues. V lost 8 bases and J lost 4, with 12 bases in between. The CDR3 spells CASSRTDYNEQFF. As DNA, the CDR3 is TGTGCCAGCTCAAGGACAGATTACAATGAGCAGTTCTTC.

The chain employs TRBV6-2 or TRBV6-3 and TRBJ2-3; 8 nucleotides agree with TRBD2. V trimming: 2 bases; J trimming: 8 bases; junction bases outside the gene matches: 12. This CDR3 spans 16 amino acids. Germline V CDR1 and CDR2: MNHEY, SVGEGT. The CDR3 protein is CASSYQAGDSGVTQYF. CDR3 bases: TGTGCCAGCAGTTACCAAGCGGGGGATTCAGGGGTTACGCAGTATTTT.

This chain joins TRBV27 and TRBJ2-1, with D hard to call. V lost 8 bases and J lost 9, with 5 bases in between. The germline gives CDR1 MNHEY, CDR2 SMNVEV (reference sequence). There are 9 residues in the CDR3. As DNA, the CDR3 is TGTGCCAGCTCTCCTGAGCAGTTCTTC. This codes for CASSPEQFF.

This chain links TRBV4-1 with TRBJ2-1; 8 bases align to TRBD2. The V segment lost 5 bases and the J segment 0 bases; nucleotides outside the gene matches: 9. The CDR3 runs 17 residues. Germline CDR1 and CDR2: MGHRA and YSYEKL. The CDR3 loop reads CASSSRVAGSSYNEQFF. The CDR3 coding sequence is TGCGCCAGCAGCTCGCGTGTAGCGGGGAGCTCCTACAATGAGCAGTTCTTC.

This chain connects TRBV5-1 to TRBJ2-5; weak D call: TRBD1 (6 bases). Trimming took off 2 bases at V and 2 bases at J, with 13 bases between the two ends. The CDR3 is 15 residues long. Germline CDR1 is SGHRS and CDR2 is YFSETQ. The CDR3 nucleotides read TGCGCCAGCAGCTTAAACAGGGTCTTACAAGAGACCCAGTACTTC. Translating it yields CASSLNRVLQETQYF.

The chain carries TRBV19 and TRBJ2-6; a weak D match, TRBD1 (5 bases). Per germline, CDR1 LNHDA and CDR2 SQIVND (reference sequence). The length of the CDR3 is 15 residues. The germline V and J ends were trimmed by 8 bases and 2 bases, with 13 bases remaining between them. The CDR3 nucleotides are TGTGCCAGTCATTCAGGGAAAACTGGGGCCAACGTCCTGACTTTC. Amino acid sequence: CASHSGKTGANVLTF.

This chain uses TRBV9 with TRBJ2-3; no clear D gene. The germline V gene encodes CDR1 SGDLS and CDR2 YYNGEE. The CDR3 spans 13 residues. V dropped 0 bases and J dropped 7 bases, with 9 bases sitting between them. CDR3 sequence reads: CASSVGELNTQYF. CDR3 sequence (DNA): TGTGCCAGCAGCGTAGGTGAGCTAAATACGCAGTATTTT.

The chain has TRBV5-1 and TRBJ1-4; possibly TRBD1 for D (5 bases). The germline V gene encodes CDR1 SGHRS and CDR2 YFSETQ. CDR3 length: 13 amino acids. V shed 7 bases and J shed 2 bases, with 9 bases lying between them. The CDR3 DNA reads TGCGCCAGCGCGGGGGGTACTAATGAAAAACTGTTTTTT. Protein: CASAGGTNEKLFF. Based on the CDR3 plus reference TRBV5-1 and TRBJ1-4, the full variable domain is KAGVTQTPRYLIKTRGQQVTLSCSPISGHRSVSWYQQTPGQGLQFLFEYFSETQRNKGNFPGRFSGRQFSNSRSEMNVSTLELGDSALYLCASAGGTNEKLFFGSGTQLSVL.

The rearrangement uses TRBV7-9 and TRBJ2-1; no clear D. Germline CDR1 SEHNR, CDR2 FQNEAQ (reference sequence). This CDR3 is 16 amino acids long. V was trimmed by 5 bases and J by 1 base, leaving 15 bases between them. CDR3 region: CASSPRGWSSYNEQFF. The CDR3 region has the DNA TGTGCCAGCAGCCCCCGTGGGTGGAGTTCCTACAATGAGCAGTTCTTC.

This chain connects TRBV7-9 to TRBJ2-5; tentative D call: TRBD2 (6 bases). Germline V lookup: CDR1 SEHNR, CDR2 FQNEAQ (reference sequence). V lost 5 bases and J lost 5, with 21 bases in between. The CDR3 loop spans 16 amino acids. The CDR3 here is CASSPPLRGMGETQYF. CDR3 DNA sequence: TGTGCCAGCAGCCCTCCCCTCCGGGGGATGGGGGAGACCCAGTACTTC.

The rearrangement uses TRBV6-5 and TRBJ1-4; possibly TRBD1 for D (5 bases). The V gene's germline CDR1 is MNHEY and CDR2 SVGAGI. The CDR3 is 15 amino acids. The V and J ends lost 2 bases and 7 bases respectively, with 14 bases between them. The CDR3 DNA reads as TGTGCCAGCAGTTACGGTCGGGGAGGGGTTGAAAAACTGTTTTTT. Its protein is CASSYGRGGVEKLFF.

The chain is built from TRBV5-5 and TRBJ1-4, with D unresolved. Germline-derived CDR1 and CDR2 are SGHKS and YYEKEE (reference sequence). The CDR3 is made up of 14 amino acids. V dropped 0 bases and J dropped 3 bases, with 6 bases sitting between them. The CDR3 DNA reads TGTGCCAGCAGCTTGGGGGAGGCTAATGAAAAACTGTTTTTT. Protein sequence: CASSLGEANEKLFF.

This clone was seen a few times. The CDR3 DNA follows: TGCGCCAGCAGCCAGGGACAGGGGGCCGTAGGGCAGCCCCAGCATTTT. This translates into CASSQGQGAVGQPQHF. This chain links TRBV4-1 with TRBJ1-5, with 12 bases matching TRBD1. The CDR3 sequence is 16 residues long. CDR1 is MGHRA, CDR2 YSYEKL, per germline. The V and J ends lost 3 bases and 7 bases, in that order; junction bases with no gene match: 7.

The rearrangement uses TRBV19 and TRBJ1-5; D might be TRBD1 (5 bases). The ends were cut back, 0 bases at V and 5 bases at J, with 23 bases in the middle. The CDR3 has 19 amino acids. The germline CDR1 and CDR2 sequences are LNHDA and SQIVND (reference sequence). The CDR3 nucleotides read TGTGCCAGTAGTATAGATCGGGTTAGCGGACAAAGCTTTCATCAGCCCCAGCATTTT. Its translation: CASSIDRVSGQSFHQPQHF.

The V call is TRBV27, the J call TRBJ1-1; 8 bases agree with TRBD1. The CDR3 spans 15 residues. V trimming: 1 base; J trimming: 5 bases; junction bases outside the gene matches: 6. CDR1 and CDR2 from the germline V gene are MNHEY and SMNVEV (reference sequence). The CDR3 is CASSLYQQGGTEAFF. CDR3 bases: TGTGCCAGCAGTTTATATCAACAGGGGGGGACTGAAGCTTTCTTT.

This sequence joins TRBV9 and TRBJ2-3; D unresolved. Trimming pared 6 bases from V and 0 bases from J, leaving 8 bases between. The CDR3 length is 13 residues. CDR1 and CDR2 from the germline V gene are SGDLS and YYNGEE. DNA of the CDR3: TGTGCCAGCAACCCACACAGCACAGATACGCAGTATTTT. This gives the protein CASNPHSTDTQYF.

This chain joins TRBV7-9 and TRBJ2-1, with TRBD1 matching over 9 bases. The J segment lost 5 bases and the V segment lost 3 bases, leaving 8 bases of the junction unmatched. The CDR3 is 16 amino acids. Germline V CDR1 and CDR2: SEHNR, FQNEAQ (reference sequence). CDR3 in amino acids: CASSLDPGQGHNEQFF. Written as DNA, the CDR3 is TGTGCCAGCAGCTTGGACCCGGGACAGGGCCACAATGAGCAGTTCTTC. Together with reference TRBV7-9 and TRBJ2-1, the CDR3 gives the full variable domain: DTGVSQNPRHKITKRGQNVTFRCDPISEHNRLYWYRQTLGQGPEFLTYFQNEAQLEKSRLLSDRFSAERPKGSFSTLEIQRTEQGDSAMYLCASSLDPGQGHNEQFFGPGTRLTVL.

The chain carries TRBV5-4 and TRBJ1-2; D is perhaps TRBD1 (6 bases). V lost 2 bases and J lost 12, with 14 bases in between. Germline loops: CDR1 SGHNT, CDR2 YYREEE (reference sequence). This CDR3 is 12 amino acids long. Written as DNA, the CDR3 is TGTGCCAGCAGCTTCGGAGGACAGCGACACACCTTC. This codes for CASSFGGQRHTF.

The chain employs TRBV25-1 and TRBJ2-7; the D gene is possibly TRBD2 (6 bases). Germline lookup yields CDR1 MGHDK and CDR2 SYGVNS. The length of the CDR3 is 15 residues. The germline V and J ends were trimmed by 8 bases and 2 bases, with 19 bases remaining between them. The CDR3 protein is CASRPKGTGTYEQYF. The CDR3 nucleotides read TGTGCCAGCCGTCCGAAGGGGACTGGAACCTACGAGCAGTACTTC.

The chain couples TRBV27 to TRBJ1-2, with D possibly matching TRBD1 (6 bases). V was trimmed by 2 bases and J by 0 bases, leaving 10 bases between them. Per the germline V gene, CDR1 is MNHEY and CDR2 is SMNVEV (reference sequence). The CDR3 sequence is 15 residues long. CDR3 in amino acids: CASSLTAGANYGYTF. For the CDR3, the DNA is TGTGCCAGCAGTTTAACGGCAGGGGCTAACTATGGCTACACCTTC.

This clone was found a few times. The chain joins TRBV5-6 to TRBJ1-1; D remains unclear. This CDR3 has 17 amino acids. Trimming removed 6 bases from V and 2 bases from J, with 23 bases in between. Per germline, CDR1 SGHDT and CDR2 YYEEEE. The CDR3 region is CASTPTADGEGNTEAFF. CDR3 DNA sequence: TGTGCCAGCACCCCCACCGCCGACGGGGAGGGAAACACTGAAGCTTTCTTT.

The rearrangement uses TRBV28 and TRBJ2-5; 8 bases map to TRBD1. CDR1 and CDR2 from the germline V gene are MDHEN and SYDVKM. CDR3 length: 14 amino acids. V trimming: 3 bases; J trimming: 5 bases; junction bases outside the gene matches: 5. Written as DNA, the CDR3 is TGTGCCAGCAGTTTGCACACAGGGGGGGAGACCCAGTACTTC. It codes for CASSLHTGGETQYF.

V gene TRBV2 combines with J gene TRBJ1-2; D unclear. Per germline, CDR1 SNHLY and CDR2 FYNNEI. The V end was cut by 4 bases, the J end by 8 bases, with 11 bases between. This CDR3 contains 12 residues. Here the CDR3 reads CASSGGSGGYTF. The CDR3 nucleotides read TGTGCCAGCAGTGGGGGTTCGGGGGGCTACACCTTC.

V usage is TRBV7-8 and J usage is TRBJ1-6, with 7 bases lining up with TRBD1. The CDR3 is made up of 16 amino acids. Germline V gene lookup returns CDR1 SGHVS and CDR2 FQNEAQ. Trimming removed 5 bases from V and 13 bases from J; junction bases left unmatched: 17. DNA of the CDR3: TGTGCCAGCAGCCAAAACCGGGACAGCGCCATGAAGCCCCTCCACTTT. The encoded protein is CASSQNRDSAMKPLHF. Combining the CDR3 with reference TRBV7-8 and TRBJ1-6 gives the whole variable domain GAGVSQSPRYKVAKRGQDVALRCDPISGHVSLFWYQQALGQGPEFLTYFQNEAQLDKSGLPSDRFFAERPEGSVSTLKIQRTQQEDSAVYLCASSQNRDSAMKPLHFGNGTRLTVT.

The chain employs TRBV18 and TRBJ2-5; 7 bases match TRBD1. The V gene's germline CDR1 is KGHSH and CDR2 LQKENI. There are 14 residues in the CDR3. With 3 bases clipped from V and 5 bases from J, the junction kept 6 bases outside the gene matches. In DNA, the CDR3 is TGTGCCAGCTCACCTGACAGGGAGTGGGAGACCCAGTACTTC. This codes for CASSPDREWETQYF.

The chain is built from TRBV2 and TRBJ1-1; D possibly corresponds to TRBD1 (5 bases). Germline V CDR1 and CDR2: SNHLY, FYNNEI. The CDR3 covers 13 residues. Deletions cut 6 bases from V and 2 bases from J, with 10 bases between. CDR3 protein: CASSLTGNTEAFF. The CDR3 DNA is TGTGCCAGCAGCCTCACAGGTAACACTGAAGCTTTCTTT.

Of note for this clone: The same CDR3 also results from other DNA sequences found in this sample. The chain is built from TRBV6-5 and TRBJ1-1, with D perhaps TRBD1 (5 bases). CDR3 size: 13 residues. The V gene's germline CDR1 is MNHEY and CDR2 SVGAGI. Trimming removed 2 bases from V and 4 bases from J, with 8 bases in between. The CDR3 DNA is TGTGCCAGCAGTTACGGGGGAGGCACTGAAGCTTTCTTT. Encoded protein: CASSYGGGTEAFF.

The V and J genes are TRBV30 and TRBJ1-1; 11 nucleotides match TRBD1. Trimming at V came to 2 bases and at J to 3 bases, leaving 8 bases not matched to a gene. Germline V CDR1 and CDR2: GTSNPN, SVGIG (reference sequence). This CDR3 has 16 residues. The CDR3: CAWSSLGTGGDTEAFF. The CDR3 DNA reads TGTGCCTGGAGTAGTCTTGGGACAGGGGGGGACACTGAAGCTTTCTTT.

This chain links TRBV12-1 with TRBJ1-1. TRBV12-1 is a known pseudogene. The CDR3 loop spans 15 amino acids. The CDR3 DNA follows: TGTGCCAGCAGCTTTGCCGGGGGGCGAGAAACTGAAGCTTTCTTT. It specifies CASSFAGGRETEAFF.